The subject of this entry is one TCR beta chain. The authors' processing: Amplification of reference gene primers was used by the study to estimate nucleated cell counts. The assay was immunoSEQ multiplex PCR, and TCRdb's table has in-frame clones only and misses some. D and trimming come from the DNA, and the V and J calls and clone size come from that table. The sample includes just over 80,000 clones, 81% of them seen just once. The data were obtained in a study of blood T cell repertoires in COVID-19. Across the whole study: Samples representing acute and convalescent COVID-19 were sourced from the United States, Italy and Spain. PBMCs, B-cell-depleted T cells, or T cells provided the cDNA or gDNA that made up the material.

Germline trimming cut 6 bases from V and 0 bases from J; bases unmatched to any gene: 14. This CDR3 region has 20 residues. The germline CDR1 and CDR2 sequences are SGHTA and FQGTGA. The chain employs TRBV7-3 and TRBJ2-2, with 12 bases aligning to TRBD2. Material for sequencing was peripheral blood. This TCR derives from a man older than 75 with acute or convalescent COVID-19. CDR3 sequence: CASSSQLTSGRGANTGELFF. DNA for the CDR3: TGTGCCAGCAGTTCCCAATTGACTAGCGGGAGAGGAGCGAACACCGGGGAGCTGTTTTTT. Based on the CDR3 plus reference TRBV7-3 and TRBJ2-2, the full variable domain is GAGVSQTPSNKVTEKGKYVELRCDPISGHTALYWYRQSLGQGPEFLIYFQGTGAADDSGLPNDRFFAVRPEGSVSTLKIQRTERGDSAVYLCASSSQLTSGRGANTGELFFGEGSRLTVL.